Following are 10 T cell receptor beta chains from one sample sequenced in a study of HIV-infected children after antiretroviral therapy interruption. The TCR library was built from RNA with a 3' RACE protocol and unique molecular identifiers. MiXCR was run by TCRdb on the 3' RACE reads, yielding one entry per CDR3 protein. The sample holds 45,000 to 50,000 distinct CDR3 sequences; approximately 4.3% are singletons and the top ten take approximately 0.7%. Treatment meaning: PENTA 11 planned treatment interruption arm or continuous ART arm. The specimen was CD45RA+ CD4+ T cells from PBMCs, pooled from several time points, collected from a donor given antiretroviral therapy, either interrupted or continuous. Indicated subset: naive CD4+ CD45RA+ CD45RO- T cells. These receptors came from a pool of human donors with HIV.

This clonotype was found many times. This chain uses TRBV24-1 with TRBJ1-1; no clear D. V gave up 7 bases and J gave up 5 bases, with 16 bases separating them. The CDR3 totals 14 residues. Germline loops: CDR1 KGHDR, CDR2 SFDVKD. Written as DNA, the CDR3 is TGTGCCACCAGGAGCGGGTCGACGAATACTGAAGCTTTCTTT. Translated, it gives CATRSGSTNTEAFF.

This clonotype was detected only a few times. The rearrangement links TRBV11-2 to TRBJ1-5; a weak D match, TRBD1 (5 bases). V was trimmed by 3 bases and J by 8 bases, leaving 17 bases between them. Germline V gene lookup returns CDR1 SGHAT and CDR2 FQNNGV. The CDR3 length is 15 residues. This CDR3 is CASSFGRVGPEPQHF. The DNA of the CDR3 is TGTGCCAGCAGCTTCGGGAGGGTGGGACCTGAGCCCCAGCATTTT.

This clonotype occurred many times. The gene calls are TRBV18 and TRBJ2-4, with D unclear. V lost 2 bases, J lost 0 bases, and 8 bases lay in between. Germline V gene data show CDR1 as KGHSH and CDR2 as LQKENI. This CDR3 region has 15 residues. The CDR3 region is CASSPSSQAKNIQYF. DNA for the CDR3: TGTGCCAGCTCACCATCCAGCCAAGCCAAAAACATTCAGTACTTC.

The chain uses TRBV19 and TRBJ1-5; D not certain. The CDR3 contains 14 residues. Germline V gives CDR1 LNHDA, CDR2 SQIVND (reference sequence). Trimming removed 4 bases at V and 5 bases at J, with 12 bases between. The CDR3 protein is CASSTREIHQPQHF. CDR3 DNA sequence: TGTGCCAGTAGTACCCGGGAGATTCATCAGCCCCAGCATTTT.

In this sample, this clonotype turned up many times. The chain has TRBV20-1 and TRBJ2-3, with TRBD2 matching 9 bases. Germline V CDR1 and CDR2: DFQATT, SNEGSKA (reference sequence). CDR3 length: 15 residues. The ends lost 3 bases at V and 1 base at J; junction bases unmatched: 5. The CDR3 reads CSASFPSGGTDTQYF. The DNA for the CDR3 is TGCAGTGCTAGCTTCCCTAGCGGGGGCACAGATACGCAGTATTTT.

V usage is TRBV12-3 or TRBV12-4 and J usage is TRBJ2-6; D remains unclear. This CDR3 is 16 amino acids long. V lost 1 base to trimming and J lost 0 bases, with 7 bases between them. CDR3 sequence reads: CASSLEAHSGANVLTF. The DNA of the CDR3 is TGTGCCAGCAGTTTAGAGGCACACTCTGGGGCCAACGTCCTGACTTTC.

This clonotype was recorded many times. J is TRBJ1-5 and V is TRBV28, with D possibly TRBD1 on 5 matching bases. The V end was cut by 2 bases, the J end by 7 bases, with 15 bases between. Per germline, CDR1 MDHEN and CDR2 SYDVKM. The CDR3 spans 15 residues. CDR3 bases: TGTGCCAGCAGTTTAGAGTCAGGGCCCGACCAGCCCCAGCATTTT. Translation: CASSLESGPDQPQHF.

There are many counts of this clonotype. V is TRBV18 and J is TRBJ2-6, with no clear D. The CDR3 has 16 residues. Germline V gives CDR1 KGHSH, CDR2 LQKENI. V lost 1 base to trimming and J lost 0 bases, with 7 bases between them. The CDR3 loop is CASSPLSFSGANVLTF. The DNA of the CDR3 is TGTGCCAGCTCACCACTTTCCTTCTCTGGGGCCAACGTCCTGACTTTC.

This clonotype was seen at least ten times. This chain uses TRBV5-6 with TRBJ2-1; D is unresolved. There are 11 residues in the CDR3. V dropped 0 bases and J dropped 8 bases, with 3 bases sitting between them. Per the germline V gene, CDR1 is SGHDT and CDR2 is YYEEEE. The CDR3 DNA sequence: TGTGCCAGCAGCTTGGACTATGAGCAGTTCTTC. Amino acid sequence: CASSLDYEQFF.

This clonotype appeared many times. The chain employs TRBV24-1 and TRBJ2-1, with TRBD1 matching over 9 bases. Trimming removed 4 bases from V and 9 bases from J; junction bases left unmatched: 9. Per germline, CDR1 KGHDR and CDR2 SFDVKD. The CDR3 has 15 residues. The CDR3 sequence: CATSEDGTGWGEQFF. CDR3 in DNA: TGTGCCACCAGTGAAGACGGGACAGGGTGGGGTGAGCAGTTCTTC.